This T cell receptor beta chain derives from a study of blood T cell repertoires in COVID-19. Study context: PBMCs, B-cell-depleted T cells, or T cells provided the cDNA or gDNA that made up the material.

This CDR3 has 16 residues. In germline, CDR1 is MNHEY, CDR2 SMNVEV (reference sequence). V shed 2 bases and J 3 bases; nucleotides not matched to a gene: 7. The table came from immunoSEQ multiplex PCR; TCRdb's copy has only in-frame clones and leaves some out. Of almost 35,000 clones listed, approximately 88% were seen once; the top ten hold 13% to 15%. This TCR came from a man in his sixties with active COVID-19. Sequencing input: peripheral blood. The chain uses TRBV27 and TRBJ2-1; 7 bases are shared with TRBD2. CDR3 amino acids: CASSLEGGRGYNEQFF. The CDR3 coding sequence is TGTGCCAGCAGTTTAGAAGGCGGGAGAGGCTACAATGAGCAGTTCTTC.